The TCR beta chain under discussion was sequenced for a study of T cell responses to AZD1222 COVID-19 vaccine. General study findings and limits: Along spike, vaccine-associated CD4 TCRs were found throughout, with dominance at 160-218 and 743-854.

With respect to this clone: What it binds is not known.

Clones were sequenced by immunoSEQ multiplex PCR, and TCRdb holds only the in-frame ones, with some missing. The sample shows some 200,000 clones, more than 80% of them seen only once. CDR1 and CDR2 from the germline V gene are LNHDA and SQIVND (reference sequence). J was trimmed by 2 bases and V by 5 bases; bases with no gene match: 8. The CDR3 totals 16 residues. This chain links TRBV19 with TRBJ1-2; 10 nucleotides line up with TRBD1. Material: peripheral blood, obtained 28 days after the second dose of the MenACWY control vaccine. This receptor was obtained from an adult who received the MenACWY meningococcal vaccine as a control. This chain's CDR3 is CASSPSGDRGNYGYTF. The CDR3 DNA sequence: TGTGCCAGTAGTCCATCGGGGGACAGGGGAAACTATGGCTACACCTTC.